The rows below give T cell receptor beta chains drawn from one sample of a study of T cells in Graves' hyperthyroidism and ophthalmopathy. TCRdb independently ran MiXCR on the multiplex PCR reads; one entry per CDR3 protein. The sample yields 490,000 or so distinct CDR3 sequences, about 20% seen once. Sequencing used blood. The receptors originated from a woman in her sixties or seventies with Graves' ophthalmopathy. CDR3s leave out the opening cysteine and the closing phenylalanine or tryptophan. Only part of the rows carry a size: once, few, many, or a class if the clone is expanded.

v_call	clone_size	cdr3_aa
TRBV7-9	NA	ASTPPAGLGAYEQY
TRBV11-2	many	ASSIPTPTEAF
TRBV20-1	few	SAMKAGEVEQF
TRBV6-1	few	ATLRGNYGYT
TRBV5-1	NA	ASSLGGNAYNEQF
TRBV10-3	few	AISGGGTSGSYEQY
TRBV12-3/TRBV12-4	few	ASSGWTGELF
TRBV28	many	ASQSGGHYGYT
TRBV5-6	NA	ASSLGPRGNQPQH
TRBV7-9	many	ASSSQGRNTEAF
TRBV10-1	NA	ASSGNRKTGELF
TRBV2	many	ASSEDGQGFPNTGELF
TRBV24-1	NA	ATSGPTTEQF
TRBV5-5	few	ASSLDGGGGYT
TRBV6-5	NA	ASSYSVSKVTGNTEAF
TRBV4-1	once	ASSQAISYYEQY
TRBV6-1	many	ASSPRISGNTIY
TRBV12-5	NA	ASGTIRHGNQPQH
TRBV10-3	few	AIKDSGGPHNEQF
TRBV6-1	NA	ASSPRDSTF
TRBV5-4	NA	ASSSTDYFPGQF
TRBV6-2/TRBV6-3	many	ASSPGTRVAEQY
TRBV19	few	ASSKAASGNTIY
TRBV20-1	NA	SAVHRGNYEQY
TRBV7-9	NA	ASSWVPGQGLNTEAF
TRBV6-5	few	ASSYSLLGVEQF
TRBV2	NA	ASNQGTGVNSPLH
TRBV12-3/TRBV12-4	NA	ASSLFQTGSQY
TRBV11-2	NA	ASSPVKGRSNEQF
TRBV28	few	ASSSWDRLREKLF
TRBV7-9	NA	ASSLAAAGETQY
TRBV12-3/TRBV12-4	NA	ASSLLGSEQF
TRBV9	few	ASSDLSPEAF
TRBV20-1	NA	SAGEDTQY
TRBV2	many	ASSEWGGGYT
TRBV10-3	NA	AVSGQNYGYT
TRBV2	many	ASRSGGYNEQF
TRBV12-3/TRBV12-4	many	ASSHGAAGNTIY
TRBV11-2	NA	ASSWTSGVQFEQF
TRBV19	NA	ASTPDRNYGYT
TRBV7-9	many	ASSFGTSGYEQY
TRBV7-9	few	ASTLQGTNTGELF
TRBV11-2	many	ASTRSPGTSYEQY
TRBV3-1	NA	ASSPQASGNTIY
TRBV19	NA	ASSITSGKADTQY
TRBV6-5	NA	ASSYSSPQGNYGYT
TRBV6-5	NA	ASSYGAYYEQY
TRBV6-5	NA	ASSLAGTGREKLF
TRBV20-1	NA	SARDRSGSYGYT